Presented here are 3 T cell receptor beta chains from one specimen sequenced in a study of T cell responses to AZD1222 COVID-19 vaccine. Sequenced by immunoSEQ multiplex PCR; TCRdb stores in-frame clones only, minus some. The sample has roughly 140,000 clones, under 95% seen once; the top ten hold around 5.5%. The sample here was peripheral blood, taken on day 0 of AZD1222 vaccination. Source of these receptors: an adult in good health.

The V and J genes are TRBV6-5 and TRBJ1-6; possibly TRBD1 for D (5 bases). Deletions cut 6 bases from V and 14 bases from J, with 20 bases between. The CDR3 sequence is 14 residues long. The V gene's germline CDR1 is MNHEY and CDR2 SVGAGI. The CDR3 coding sequence is TGTGCCAGCAGGGCACACAGGACAATTCTATCCCTCCACTTT. It is translated as CASRAHRTILSLHF.

The V call is TRBV6-5, the J call TRBJ1-6; TRBD1 matches at 7 bases. The CDR3 has 16 residues. V shed 2 bases and J 5 bases; nucleotides not matched to a gene: 6. In germline, CDR1 is MNHEY, CDR2 SVGAGI. CDR3 protein: CASSYRQGYNNSPLHF. The CDR3 DNA is TGTGCCAGCAGTTACCGACAGGGATACAATAATTCACCCCTCCACTTT.

The V gene is TRBV18, the J gene TRBJ1-1, with 7 bases that match TRBD1. The germline V gene encodes CDR1 KGHSH and CDR2 LQKENI. V shed 3 bases and J 3 bases; nucleotides not matched to a gene: 7. This CDR3 has 15 amino acids. The DNA for the CDR3 is TGTGCCAGCTCACCGTGGACAGGAACGGACACTGAAGCTTTCTTT. This codes for CASSPWTGTDTEAFF.